This T cell receptor (beta chain) was recorded in a study of early T cells in non-severe SARS-CoV-2 infection (dated by TCRdb to about 2021). About the investigation overall: Because TCR sequencing relied on bulk RNA taken from unsorted whole blood, pairing of alpha and beta chains was not possible. Overall results and qualifications from the work: VDJdb matching was skewed toward anti-spike CD8 responses and likely underestimated virus-specific expansions, missing private and CD4 specificities.

A case-control design nested within a healthcare worker cohort in London, UK, was used, with weekly nasopharyngeal swab PCR tests and blood sampling performed. Healthcare workers were recruited between 23 and 31 March 2020, during the week of the UK lockdown, and were followed weekly for up to roughly 15 weeks. Inclusive of the bounding cysteine and phenylalanine, the CDR3 is 13 residues long. This entry keeps only the CDR3 DNA: 39 bases, framed from base 1. Relative to germline, V is 2 bases shorter and J is 6 bases shorter, with 10 bases between their ends. CDR1 and CDR2 are drawn from the germline V gene: SGHRS, YFSETQ. This clonotype was found a few times. Its cognate antigen has yet to be identified. Per-base quality was not reported, and no clone a single base away is much larger than it. Library prep was done by 5' RACE. The sequencer listed for this sample is NextSeq 500. To correct for sequencing error and PCR bias, the TCR library protocol tagged individual cDNA molecules with unique molecular identifiers. Both TCR alpha and beta chains were sequenced, and tight co-correlation was observed between alpha and beta sequence abundances in each sample. Concerning the study's data processing: Decombinator V4 was used to annotate the V gene, J gene and CDR3 of the TCR sequences. Expanded TCRs were defined as changing significantly between any two time points under a Poisson model with p below 0.0001. TCR abundances were normalised to the total number of TCRs sequenced per sample and expressed as counts per million. TRAV1-2 paired with TRAJ12, TRAJ20 or TRAJ33 defined MAIT TCRs, while TRAV10 paired with TRAJ18 defined iNKT TCRs. VDJdb, accessed 1 November 2021, was searched for CMV, EBV and SARS-CoV-2 annotated TCRs, excluding TCRs annotated for multiple antigens. TCRdb trimmed public reads at Q25 via fastp, called clones via MiXCR and kept in-frame beta chains. Every distinct CDR3 protein forms one entry, paired with its most common genes and DNA. The V and J calls and clone size are TCRdb's, not the authors'. The sample profile shows 90,000 to 130,000 distinct CDR3 sequences; about an eighth of them were found once. The top ten clones comprise around 3% of the sample.

The sequence is built from TRBV5-1 and TRBJ2-3, with no D gene named confidently. Sequencing was performed on whole blood. This clonotype was obtained from an adult who was a healthcare worker with PCR-confirmed SARS-CoV-2 infection or an uninfected control (not recorded which). The DNA sequence follows: TGCGCCAGCAGCTTCCAGCCCGGGGATACGCAGTATTTT. Its translation reads: CASSFQPGDTQYF.